This T cell receptor (beta chain) was sequenced for a study of cytomegalovirus exposure and HLA in healthy donors. Sequencing used immunoSEQ multiplex PCR; TCRdb keeps in-frame clones, though not all of them. The sample has tens of thousands of clones; roughly 96% are singletons. The CDR3 is made up of 14 amino acids. Germline CDR1 and CDR2: SQVTM and ANQGSEA. The J segment lost 11 bases and the V segment lost 3 bases, leaving 12 bases of the junction unmatched. The chain has TRBV29-1 and TRBJ1-5; TRBD1 agrees at 8 bases. Sequencing was carried out using PBMCs. The clonotype was recovered from a man between 18 and 29 years old in good health and CMV-seronegative. CDR3 sequence: CSVDQGARQSAQHF. The CDR3 DNA follows: TGCAGCGTTGACCAGGGGGCGAGGCAATCAGCCCAGCATTTT. The variable domain in full, with the rest retrieved from reference TRBV29-1 and TRBJ1-5, is SAVISQKPSRDICQRGTSLTIQCQVDSQVTMMFWYRQQPGQSLTLIATANQGSEATYESGFVIDKFPISRPNLTFSTLTVSNMSPEDSSIYLCSVDQGARQSAQHFGDGTRLSIL.